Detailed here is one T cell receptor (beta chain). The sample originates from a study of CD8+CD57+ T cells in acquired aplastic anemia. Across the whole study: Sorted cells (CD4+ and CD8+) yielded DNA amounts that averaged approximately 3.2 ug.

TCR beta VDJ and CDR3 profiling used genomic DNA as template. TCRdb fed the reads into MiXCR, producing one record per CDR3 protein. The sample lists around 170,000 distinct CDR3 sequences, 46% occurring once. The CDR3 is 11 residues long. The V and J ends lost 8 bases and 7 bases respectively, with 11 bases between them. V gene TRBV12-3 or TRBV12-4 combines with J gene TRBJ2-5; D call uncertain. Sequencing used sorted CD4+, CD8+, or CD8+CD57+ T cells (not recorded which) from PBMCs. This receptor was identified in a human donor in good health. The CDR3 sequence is CASPLVPTQYF. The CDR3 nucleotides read TGTGCCAGCCCCCTGGTCCCGACCCAGTACTTC.